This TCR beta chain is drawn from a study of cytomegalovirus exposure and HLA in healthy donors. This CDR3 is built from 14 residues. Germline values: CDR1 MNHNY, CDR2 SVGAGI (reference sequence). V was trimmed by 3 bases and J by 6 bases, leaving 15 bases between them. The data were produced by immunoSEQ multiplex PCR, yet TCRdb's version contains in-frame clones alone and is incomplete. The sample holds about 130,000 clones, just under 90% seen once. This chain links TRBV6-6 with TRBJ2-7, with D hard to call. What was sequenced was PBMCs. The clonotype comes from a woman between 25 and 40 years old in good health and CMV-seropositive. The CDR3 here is CASSYGQVISEQYF. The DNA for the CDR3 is TGTGCCAGCAGTTATGGCCAGGTAATATCCGAGCAGTACTTC.